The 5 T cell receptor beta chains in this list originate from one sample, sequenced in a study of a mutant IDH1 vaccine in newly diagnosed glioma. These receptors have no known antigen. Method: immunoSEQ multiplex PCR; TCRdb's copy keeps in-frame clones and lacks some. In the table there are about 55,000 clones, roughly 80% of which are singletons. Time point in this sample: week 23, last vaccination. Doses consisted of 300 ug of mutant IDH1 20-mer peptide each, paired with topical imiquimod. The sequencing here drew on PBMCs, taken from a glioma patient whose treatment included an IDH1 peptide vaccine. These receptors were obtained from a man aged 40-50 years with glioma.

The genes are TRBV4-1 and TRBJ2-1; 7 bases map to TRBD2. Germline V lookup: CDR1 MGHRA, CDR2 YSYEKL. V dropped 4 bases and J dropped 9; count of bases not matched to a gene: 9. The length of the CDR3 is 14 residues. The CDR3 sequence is CASSLGGGPGEQFF. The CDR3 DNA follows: TGCGCCAGCAGCCTAGGCGGGGGACCGGGTGAGCAGTTCTTC.

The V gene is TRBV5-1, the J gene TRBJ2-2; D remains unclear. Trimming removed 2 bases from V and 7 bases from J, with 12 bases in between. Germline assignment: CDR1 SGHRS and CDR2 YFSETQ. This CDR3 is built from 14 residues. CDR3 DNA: TGCGCCAGCAGCTTCTCTTCGGGCTTCGGGGAGCTGTTTTTT. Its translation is CASSFSSGFGELFF.

This chain's CDR3 is CASSPGAGVDYGYTF. CDR3 bases: TGTGCCAGCAGTCCTGGGGCAGGGGTTGACTATGGCTACACCTTC. The chain employs TRBV6-5 and TRBJ1-2; D may be TRBD1 (6 bases). The CDR3 is 15 residues long. Trimming took 5 bases from V and 3 from J, leaving 16 bases between them. CDR1 is MNHEY and CDR2 is SVGAGI in the germline V gene.

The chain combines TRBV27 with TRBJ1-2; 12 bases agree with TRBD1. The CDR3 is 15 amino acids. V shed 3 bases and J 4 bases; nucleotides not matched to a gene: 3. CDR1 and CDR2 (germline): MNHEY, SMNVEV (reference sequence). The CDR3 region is CASSLGTGGFYGYTF. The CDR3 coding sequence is TGTGCCAGCAGTTTGGGGACAGGGGGCTTCTATGGCTACACCTTC.

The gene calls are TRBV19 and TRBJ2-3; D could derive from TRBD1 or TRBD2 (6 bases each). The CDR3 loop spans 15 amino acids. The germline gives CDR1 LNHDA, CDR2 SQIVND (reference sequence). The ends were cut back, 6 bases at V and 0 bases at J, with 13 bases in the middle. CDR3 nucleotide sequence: TGTGCCAGTAGGGGGGGCTTTCGTAGCACAGATACGCAGTATTTT. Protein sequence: CASRGGFRSTDTQYF.